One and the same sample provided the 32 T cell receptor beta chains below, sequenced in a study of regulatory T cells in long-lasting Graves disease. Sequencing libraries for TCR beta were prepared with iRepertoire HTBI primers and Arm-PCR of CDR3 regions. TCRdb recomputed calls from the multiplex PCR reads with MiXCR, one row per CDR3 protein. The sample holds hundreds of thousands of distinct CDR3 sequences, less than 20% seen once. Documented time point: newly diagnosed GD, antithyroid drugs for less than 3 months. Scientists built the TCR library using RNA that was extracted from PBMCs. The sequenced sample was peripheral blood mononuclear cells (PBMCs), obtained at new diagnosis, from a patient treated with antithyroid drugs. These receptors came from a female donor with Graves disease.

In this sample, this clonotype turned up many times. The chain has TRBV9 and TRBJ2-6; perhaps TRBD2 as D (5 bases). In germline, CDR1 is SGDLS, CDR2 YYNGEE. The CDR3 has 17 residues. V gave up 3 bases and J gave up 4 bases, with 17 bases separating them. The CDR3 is CASSASLGGSGANVLTF. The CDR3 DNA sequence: TGTGCCAGCAGCGCCTCCCTTGGCGGGTCCGGGGCCAACGTCCTGACTTTC.

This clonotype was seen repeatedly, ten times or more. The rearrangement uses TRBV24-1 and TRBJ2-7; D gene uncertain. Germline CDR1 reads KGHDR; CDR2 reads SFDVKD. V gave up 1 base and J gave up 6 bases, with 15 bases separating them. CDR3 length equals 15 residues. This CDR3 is CATSDFRLRASEQYF. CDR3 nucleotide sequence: TGTGCCACCAGTGATTTCCGACTTAGGGCTTCCGAGCAGTACTTC.

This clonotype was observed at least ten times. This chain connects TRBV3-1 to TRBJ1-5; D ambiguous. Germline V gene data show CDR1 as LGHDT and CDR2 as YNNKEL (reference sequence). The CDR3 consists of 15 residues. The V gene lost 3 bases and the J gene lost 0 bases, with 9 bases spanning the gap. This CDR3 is CASSHRSHSNQPQHF. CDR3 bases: TGTGCCAGCAGCCATCGCAGCCATAGCAATCAGCCCCAGCATTTT.

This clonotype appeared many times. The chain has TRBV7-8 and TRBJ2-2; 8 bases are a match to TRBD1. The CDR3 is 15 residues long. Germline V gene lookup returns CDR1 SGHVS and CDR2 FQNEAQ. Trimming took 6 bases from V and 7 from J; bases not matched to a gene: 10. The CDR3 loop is CASSYFTGGYGELFF. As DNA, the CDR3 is TGTGCCAGCAGTTATTTTACAGGGGGGTACGGGGAGCTGTTTTTT. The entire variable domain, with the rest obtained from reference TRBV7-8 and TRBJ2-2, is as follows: GAGVSQSPRYKVAKRGQDVALRCDPISGHVSLFWYQQALGQGPEFLTYFQNEAQLDKSGLPSDRFFAERPEGSVSTLKIQRTQQEDSAVYLCASSYFTGGYGELFFGEGSRLTVL.

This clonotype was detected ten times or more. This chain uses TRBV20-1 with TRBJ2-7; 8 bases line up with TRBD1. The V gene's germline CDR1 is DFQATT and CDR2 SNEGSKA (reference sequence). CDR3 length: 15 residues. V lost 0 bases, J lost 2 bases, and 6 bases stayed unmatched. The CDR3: CSARDSQGATYEQYF. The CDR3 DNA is TGCAGTGCTAGAGATTCTCAGGGGGCGACCTACGAGCAGTACTTC.

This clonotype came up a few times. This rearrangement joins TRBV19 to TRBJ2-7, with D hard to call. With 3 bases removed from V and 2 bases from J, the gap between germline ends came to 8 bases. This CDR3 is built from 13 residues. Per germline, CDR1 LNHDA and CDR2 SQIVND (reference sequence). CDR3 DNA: TGTGCCAGTAGTATGGGCTTTCCCTACGAGCAGTACTTC. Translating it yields CASSMGFPYEQYF.

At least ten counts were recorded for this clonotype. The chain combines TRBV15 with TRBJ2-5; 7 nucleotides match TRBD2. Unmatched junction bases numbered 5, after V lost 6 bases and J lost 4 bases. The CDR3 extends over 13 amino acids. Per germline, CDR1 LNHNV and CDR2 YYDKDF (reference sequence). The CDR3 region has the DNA TGTGCCACCAGTAATATAGCGGGAGAGACCCAGTACTTC. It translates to CATSNIAGETQYF.

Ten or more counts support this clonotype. The CDR3: CASSFGVRETQYF. In DNA form, the CDR3 reads TGTGCCAGCAGCTTCGGGGTTAGGGAGACCCAGTACTTC. The V call is TRBV7-9, the J call TRBJ2-5, with a tentative D call TRBD2 (5 bases). This CDR3 is 13 amino acids long. Germline CDR1 SEHNR, CDR2 FQNEAQ (reference sequence). V was trimmed by 3 bases and J by 5 bases, leaving 10 bases between them.

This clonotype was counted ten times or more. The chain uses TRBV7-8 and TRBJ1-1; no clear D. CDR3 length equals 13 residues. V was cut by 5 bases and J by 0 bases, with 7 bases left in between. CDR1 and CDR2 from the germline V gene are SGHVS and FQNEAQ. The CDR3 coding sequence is TGTGCCAGCAGCAATAACATGAACACTGAAGCTTTCTTT. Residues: CASSNNMNTEAFF.

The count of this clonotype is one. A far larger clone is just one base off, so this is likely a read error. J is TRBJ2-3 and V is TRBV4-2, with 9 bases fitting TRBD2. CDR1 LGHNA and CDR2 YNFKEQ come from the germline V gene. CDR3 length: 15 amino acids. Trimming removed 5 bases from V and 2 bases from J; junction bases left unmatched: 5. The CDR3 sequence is CASSGLAGSTDTQYF. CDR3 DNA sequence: TGTGCCAGCAGCGGGCTAGCGGGATCCACAGATACGCAGTATTTT.

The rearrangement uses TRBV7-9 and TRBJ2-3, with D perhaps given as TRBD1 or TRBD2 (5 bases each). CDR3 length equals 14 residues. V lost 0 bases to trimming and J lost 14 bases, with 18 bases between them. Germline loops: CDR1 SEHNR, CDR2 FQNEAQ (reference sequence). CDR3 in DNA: TGTGCCAGCAGCTTAGCGCATAACTCCAGGGAGATGTATTTT. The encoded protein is CASSLAHNSREMYF.

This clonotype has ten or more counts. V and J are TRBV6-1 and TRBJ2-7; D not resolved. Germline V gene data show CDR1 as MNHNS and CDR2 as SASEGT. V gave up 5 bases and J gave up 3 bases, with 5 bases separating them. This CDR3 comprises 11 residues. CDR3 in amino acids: CASSRIYEQYF. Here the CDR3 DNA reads TGTGCCAGCAGTCGGATCTACGAGCAGTACTTC.

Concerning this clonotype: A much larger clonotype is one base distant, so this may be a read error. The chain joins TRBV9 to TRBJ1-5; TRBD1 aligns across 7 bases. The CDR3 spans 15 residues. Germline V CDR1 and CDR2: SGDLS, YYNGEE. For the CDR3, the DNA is TGTACCAGCAGCCCCTCGGGACAGAGCAATCAGCCCCAGCATTTT. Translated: CTSSPSGQSNQPQHF.

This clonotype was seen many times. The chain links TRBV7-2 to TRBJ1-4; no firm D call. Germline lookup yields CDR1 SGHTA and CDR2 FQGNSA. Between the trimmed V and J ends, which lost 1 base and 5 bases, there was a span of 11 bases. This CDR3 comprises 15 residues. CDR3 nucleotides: TGTGCCAGCAGCTTAGTTCGGGCTACCAATGAAAAACTGTTTTTT. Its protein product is CASSLVRATNEKLFF.

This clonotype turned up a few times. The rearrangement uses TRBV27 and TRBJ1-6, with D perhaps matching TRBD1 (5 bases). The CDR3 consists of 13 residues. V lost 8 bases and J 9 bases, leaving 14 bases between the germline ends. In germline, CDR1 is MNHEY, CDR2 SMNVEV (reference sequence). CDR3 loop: CASSTRGGSPLHF. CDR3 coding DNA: TGTGCCAGCTCCACGAGGGGCGGTTCACCCCTCCACTTT.

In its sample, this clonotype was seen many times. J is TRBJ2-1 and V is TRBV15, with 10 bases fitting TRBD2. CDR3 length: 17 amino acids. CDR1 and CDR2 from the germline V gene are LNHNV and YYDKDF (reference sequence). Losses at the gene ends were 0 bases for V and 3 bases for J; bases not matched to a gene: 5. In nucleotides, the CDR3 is TGTGCCACCAGCAGAGATCGGGGACTAGCGAACTACAATGAGCAGTTCTTC. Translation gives CATSRDRGLANYNEQFF.

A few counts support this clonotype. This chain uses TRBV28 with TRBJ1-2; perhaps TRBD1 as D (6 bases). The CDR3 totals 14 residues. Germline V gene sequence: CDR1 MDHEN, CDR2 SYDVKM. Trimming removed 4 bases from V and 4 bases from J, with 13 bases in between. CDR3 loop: CASSSPHRAYGYTF. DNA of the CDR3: TGTGCCAGCAGTTCCCCGCACAGGGCCTATGGCTACACCTTC.

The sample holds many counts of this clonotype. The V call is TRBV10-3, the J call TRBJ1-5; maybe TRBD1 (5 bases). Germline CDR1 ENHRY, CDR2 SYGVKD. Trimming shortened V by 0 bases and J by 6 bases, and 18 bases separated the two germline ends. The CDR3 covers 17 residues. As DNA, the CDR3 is TGTGCCATCAGTGAGTCGGGACGGCCATTCGTAAGTCAGCCCCAGCATTTT. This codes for CAISESGRPFVSQPQHF.

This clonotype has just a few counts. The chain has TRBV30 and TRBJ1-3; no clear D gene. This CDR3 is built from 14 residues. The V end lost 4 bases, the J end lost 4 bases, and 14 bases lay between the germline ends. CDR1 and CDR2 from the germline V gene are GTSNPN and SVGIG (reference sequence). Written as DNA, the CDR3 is TGTGCCTGGAACTTGGACCCGGGAGGAAACACCATATATTTT. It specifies CAWNLDPGGNTIYF.

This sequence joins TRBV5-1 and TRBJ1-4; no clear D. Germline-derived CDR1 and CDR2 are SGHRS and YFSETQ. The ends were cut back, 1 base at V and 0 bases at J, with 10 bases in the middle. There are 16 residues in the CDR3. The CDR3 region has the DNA TGCGCCAGCAGCTTGTCCGGGGAAGCAACTAATGAAAAACTGTTTTTT. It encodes CASSLSGEATNEKLFF.

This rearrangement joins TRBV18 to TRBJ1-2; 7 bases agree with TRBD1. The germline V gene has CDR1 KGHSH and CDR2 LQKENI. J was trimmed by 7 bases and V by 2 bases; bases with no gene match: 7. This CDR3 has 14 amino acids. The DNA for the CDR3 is TGTGCCAGCTCACCATTCGACAGGGAAGGTGGCTACACCTTC. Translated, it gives CASSPFDREGGYTF.

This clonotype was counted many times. The CDR3 region is CASSSSGLATDTQYF. The CDR3, as DNA: TGTGCCAGCAGTTCTAGCGGTCTGGCCACAGATACGCAGTATTTT. The chain carries TRBV7-3 and TRBJ2-3, with 7 bases identical to TRBD2. The junction had 8 bases not matched to a gene; V was cut back by 6 bases and J by 2 bases. This CDR3 has 15 residues. CDR1 is SGHTA and CDR2 is FQGTGA in the germline V gene.

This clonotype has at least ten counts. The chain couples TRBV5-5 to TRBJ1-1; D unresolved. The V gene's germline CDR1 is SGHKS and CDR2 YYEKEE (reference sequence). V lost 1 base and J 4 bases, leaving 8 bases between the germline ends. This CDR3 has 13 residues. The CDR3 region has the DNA TGTGCCAGCAGCTTGATAAGGAGCACTGAAGCTTTCTTT. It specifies CASSLIRSTEAFF.

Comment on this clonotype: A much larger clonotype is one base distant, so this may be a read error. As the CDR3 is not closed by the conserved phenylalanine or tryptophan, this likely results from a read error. Here the CDR3 reads CASSPPGQGVYEQYS. The CDR3 DNA sequence: TGTGCCAGCAGCCCCCCGGGACAGGGCGTCTACGAGCAGTACTCC. V is TRBV6-1 and J is TRBJ2-7, with TRBD1 matching 9 bases. The V gene's germline CDR1 is MNHNS and CDR2 SASEGT. V gave up 6 bases and J gave up 3 bases; unmatched junction bases: 9. CDR3 size: 15 residues.

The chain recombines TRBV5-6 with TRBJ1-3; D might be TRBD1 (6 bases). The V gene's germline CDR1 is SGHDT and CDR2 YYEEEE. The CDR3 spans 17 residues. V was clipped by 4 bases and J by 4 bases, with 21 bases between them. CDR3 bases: TGTGCCAGCAGCATCCGGGACATGGCATTTGGCGGAAACACCATATATTTT. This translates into CASSIRDMAFGGNTIYF.

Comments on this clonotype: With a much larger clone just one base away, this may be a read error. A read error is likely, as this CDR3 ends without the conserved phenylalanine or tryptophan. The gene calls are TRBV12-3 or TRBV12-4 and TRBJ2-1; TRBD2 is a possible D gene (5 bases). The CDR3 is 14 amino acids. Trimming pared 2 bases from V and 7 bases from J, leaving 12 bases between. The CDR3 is CASSLMLAGNEQFL. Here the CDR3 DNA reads TGTGCCAGCAGTTTAATGCTAGCTGGGAATGAGCAGTTCCTC.

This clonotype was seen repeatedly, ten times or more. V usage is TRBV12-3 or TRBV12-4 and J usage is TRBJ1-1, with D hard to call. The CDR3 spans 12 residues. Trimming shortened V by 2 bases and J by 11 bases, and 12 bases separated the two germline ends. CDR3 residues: CASSLSGLEAFF. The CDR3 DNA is TGTGCCAGCAGTTTATCGGGGTTGGAGGCTTTCTTT.

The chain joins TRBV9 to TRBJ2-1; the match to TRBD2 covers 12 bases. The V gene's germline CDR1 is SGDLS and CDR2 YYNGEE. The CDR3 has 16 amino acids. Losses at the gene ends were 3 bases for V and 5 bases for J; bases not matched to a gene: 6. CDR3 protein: CASSATGTSGHNEQFF. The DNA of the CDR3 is TGTGCCAGCAGCGCCACCGGGACTAGCGGGCACAATGAGCAGTTCTTC.

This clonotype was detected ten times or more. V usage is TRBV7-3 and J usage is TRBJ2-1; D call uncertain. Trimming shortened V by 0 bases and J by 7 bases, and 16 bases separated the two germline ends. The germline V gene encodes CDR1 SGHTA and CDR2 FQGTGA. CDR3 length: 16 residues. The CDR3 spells CASSLTSRHRRNEQFF. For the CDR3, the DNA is TGTGCCAGCAGCTTAACGTCCCGACACCGTAGGAATGAGCAGTTCTTC.

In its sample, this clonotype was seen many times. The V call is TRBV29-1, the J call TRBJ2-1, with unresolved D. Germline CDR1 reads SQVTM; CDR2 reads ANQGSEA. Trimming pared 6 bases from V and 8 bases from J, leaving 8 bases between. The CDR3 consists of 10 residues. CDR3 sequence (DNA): TGCAGCGTCGTGGCCCATGAGCAGTTCTTC. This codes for CSVVAHEQFF.

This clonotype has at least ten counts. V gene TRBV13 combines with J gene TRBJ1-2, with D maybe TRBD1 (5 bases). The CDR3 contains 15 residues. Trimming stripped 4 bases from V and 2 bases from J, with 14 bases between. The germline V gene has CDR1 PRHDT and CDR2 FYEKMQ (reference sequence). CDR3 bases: TGTGCCAGCAGCTCCCTCGATCCAGGGAACTATGGCTACACCTTC. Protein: CASSSLDPGNYGYTF.

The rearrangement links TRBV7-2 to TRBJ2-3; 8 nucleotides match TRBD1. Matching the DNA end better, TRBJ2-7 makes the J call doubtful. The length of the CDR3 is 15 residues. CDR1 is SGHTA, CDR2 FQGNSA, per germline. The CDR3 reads CASSLTGTGPYEQYF. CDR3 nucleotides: TGTGCCAGCAGCTTAACCGGGACAGGACCTTACGAGCAGTACTTC.